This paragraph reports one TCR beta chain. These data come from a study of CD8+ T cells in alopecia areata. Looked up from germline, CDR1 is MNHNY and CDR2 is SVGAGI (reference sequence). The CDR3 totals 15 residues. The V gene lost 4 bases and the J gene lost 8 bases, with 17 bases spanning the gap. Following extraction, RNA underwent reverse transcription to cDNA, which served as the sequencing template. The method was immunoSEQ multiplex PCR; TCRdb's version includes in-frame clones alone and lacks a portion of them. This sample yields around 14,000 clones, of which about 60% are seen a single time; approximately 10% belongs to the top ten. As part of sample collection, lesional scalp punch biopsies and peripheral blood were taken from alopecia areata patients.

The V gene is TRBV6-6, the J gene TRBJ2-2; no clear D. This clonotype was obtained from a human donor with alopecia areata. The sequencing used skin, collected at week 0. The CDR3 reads CASSFNAGWGGELFF. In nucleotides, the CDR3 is TGTGCCAGCAGTTTCAACGCAGGATGGGGAGGGGAGCTGTTTTTT.